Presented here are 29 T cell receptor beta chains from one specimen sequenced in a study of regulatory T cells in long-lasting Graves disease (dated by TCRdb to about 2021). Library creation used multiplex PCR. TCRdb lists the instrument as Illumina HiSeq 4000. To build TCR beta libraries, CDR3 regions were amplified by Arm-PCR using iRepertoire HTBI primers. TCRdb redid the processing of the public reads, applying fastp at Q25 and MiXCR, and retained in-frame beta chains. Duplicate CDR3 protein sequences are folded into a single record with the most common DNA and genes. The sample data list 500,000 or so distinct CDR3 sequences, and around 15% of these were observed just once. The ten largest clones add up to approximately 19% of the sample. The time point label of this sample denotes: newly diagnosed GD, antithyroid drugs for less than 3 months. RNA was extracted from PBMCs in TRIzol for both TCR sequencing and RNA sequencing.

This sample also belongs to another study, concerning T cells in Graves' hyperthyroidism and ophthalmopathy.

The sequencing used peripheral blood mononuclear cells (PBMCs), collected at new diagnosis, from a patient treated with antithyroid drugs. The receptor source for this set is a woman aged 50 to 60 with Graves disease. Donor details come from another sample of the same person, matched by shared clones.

The CDR3 loop is CASSPSELAAYEQYF. CDR3 in DNA: TGTGCCAGCTCACCCTCAGAGCTAGCGGCCTACGAGCAGTACTTC. The chain combines TRBV18 with TRBJ2-3; 7 nucleotides agree with TRBD2. Judging by the DNA end, TRBJ2-7 fits better; the J call may be wrong. This CDR3 spans 15 amino acids. Germline V gene data show CDR1 as KGHSH and CDR2 as LQKENI.

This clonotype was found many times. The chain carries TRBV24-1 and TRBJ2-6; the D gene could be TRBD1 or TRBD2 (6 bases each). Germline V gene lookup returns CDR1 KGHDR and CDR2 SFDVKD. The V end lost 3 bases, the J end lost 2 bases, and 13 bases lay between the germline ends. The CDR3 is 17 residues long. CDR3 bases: TGTGCCACCAGTGATGCCACAGGGACTCCTGGGGCCAACGTCCTGACTTTC. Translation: CATSDATGTPGANVLTF.

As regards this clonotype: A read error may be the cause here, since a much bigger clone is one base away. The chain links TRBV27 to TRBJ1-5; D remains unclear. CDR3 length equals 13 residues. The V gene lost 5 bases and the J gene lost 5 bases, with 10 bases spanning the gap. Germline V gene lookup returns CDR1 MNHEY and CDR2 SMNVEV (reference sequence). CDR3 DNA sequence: TGTGCCAGCAGTATCTCAGGCGATCAGCCCCAGCATTTT. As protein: CASSISGDQPQHF.

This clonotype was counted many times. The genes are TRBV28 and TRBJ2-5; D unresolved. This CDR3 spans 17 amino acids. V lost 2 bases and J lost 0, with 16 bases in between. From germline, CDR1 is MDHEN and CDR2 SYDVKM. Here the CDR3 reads CASSLVGGWLNQETQYF. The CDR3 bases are TGTGCCAGCAGTTTAGTCGGCGGCTGGTTAAACCAAGAGACCCAGTACTTC.

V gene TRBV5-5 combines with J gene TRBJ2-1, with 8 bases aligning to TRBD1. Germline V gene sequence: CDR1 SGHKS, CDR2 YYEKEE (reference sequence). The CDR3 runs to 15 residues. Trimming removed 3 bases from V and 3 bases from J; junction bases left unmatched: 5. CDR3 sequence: CASSSTGQDYNEQFF. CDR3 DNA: TGTGCCAGCAGCTCGACGGGACAGGACTACAATGAGCAGTTCTTC.

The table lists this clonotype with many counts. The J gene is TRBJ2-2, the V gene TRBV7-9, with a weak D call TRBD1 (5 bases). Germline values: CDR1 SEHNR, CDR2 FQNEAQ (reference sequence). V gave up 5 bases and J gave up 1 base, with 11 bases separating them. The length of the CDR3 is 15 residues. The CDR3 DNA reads TGTGCCAGCAGCGACCTGGACAAGAACACCGGGGAGCTGTTTTTT. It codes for CASSDLDKNTGELFF. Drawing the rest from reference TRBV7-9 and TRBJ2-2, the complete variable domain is DTGVSQNPRHKITKRGQNVTFRCDPISEHNRLYWYRQTLGQGPEFLTYFQNEAQLEKSRLLSDRFSAERPKGSFSTLEIQRTEQGDSAMYLCASSDLDKNTGELFFGEGSRLTVL.

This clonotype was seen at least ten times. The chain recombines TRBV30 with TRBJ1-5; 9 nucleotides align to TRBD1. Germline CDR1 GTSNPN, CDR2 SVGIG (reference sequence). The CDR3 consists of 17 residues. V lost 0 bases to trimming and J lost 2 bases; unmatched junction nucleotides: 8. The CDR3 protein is CAWSVDRGQGGNQPQHF. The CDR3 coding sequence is TGTGCCTGGAGTGTAGACCGGGGACAGGGAGGCAATCAGCCCCAGCATTTT.

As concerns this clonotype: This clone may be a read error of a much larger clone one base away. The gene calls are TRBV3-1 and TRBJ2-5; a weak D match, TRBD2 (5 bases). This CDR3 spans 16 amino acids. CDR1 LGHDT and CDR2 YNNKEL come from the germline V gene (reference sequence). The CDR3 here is CAGSQERTGSQETQYF. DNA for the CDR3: TGTGCCGGCAGCCAAGAGCGAACGGGGTCCCAAGAGACCCAGTACTTC.

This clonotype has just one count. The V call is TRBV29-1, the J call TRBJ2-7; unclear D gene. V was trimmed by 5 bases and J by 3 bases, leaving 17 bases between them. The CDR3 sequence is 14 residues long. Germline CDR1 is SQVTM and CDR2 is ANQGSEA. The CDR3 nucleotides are TGCAGCGTTTACAGTGGTCGGGTACGCTACGAGCAGTACTTC. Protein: CSVYSGRVRYEQYF.

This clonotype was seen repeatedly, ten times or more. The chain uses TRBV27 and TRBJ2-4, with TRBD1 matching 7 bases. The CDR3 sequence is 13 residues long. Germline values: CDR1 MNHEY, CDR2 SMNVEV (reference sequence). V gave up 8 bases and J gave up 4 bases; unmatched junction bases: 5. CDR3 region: CASRTGKKNIQYF. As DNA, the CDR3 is TGTGCCAGCCGGACAGGCAAAAAAAACATTCAGTACTTC.

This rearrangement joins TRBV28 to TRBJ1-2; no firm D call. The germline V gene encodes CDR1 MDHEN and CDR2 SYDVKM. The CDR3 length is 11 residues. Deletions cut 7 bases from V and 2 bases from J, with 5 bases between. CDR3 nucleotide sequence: TGTGCCAGCATCGCAAACTATGGCTACACCTTC. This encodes CASIANYGYTF.

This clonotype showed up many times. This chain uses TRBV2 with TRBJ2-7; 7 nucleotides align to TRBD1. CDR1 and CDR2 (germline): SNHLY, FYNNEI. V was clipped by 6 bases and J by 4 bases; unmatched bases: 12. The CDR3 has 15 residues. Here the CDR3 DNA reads TGTGCCAGCAGACTAGGGACAGAGTTTGGATACGAGCAGTACTTC. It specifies CASRLGTEFGYEQYF.

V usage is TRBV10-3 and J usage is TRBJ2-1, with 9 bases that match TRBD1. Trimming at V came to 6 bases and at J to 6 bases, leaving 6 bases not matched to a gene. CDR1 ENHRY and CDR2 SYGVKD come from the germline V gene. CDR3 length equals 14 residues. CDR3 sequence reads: CAIRTGTGRNEQFF. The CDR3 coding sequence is TGTGCCATCAGGACCGGGACAGGGCGCAATGAGCAGTTCTTC.

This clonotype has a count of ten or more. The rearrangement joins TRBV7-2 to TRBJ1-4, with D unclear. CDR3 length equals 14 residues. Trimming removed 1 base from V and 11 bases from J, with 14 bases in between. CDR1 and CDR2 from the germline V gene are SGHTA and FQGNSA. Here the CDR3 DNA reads TGTGCCAGCAGCTTAGATCAGATGAGGGAGAAACTGTTTTTT. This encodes CASSLDQMREKLFF.

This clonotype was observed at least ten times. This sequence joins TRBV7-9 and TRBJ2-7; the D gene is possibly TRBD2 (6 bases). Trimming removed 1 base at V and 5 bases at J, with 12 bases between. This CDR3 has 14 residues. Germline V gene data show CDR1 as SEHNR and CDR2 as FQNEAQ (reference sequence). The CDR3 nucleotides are TGTGCCAGCAGCTTAGGGGGACTTATGAACGAGCAGTACTTC. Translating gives CASSLGGLMNEQYF.

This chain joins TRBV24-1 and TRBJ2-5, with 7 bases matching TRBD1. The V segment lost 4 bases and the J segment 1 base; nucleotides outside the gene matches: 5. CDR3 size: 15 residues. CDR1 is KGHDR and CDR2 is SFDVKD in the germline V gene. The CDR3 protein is CATSDPRGTQETQYF. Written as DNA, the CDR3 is TGTGCCACCAGTGACCCCAGGGGGACCCAAGAGACCCAGTACTTC.

The CDR3 is CASSYRRGNQPQHF. CDR3 nucleotides: TGTGCCAGCAGTTATCGGAGGGGAAATCAGCCCCAGCATTTT. The V gene is TRBV6-9, the J gene TRBJ1-5; maybe TRBD1 (5 bases). The CDR3 totals 14 residues. Germline CDR1 MNHGY, CDR2 SVAAGI. V dropped 2 bases and J dropped 4 bases, with 9 bases sitting between them.

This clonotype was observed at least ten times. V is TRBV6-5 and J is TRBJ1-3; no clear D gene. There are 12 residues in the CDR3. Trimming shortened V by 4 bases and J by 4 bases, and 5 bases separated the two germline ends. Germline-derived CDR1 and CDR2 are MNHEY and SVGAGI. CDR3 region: CASSSQGNTIYF. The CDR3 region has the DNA TGTGCCAGCAGTTCACAGGGAAACACCATATATTTT.

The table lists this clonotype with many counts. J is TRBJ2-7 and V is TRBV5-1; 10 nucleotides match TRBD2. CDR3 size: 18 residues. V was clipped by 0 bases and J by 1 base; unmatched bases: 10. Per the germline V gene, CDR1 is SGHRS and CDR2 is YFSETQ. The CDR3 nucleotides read TGCGCCAGCAGCTTGGGCCTTGTTTCTAGCGGGGGATCCTACGAGCAGTACTTC. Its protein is CASSLGLVSSGGSYEQYF.

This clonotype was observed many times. CDR3 in DNA: TGCGCCAGCAGCGCAGGACTAGCGGGAGGGCCCTTCTCCTACGAGCAGTACTTC. Its translation: CASSAGLAGGPFSYEQYF. The genes are TRBV5-1 and TRBJ2-7, with 15 nucleotides matching TRBD2. V was pared by 4 bases and J by 0 bases, with 8 bases of the junction left unmatched. The length of the CDR3 is 18 residues. Germline values: CDR1 SGHRS, CDR2 YFSETQ.

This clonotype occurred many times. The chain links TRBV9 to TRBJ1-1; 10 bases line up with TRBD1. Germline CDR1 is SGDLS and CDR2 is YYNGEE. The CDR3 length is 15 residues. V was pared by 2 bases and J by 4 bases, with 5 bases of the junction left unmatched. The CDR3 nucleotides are TGTGCCAGCAGCGTTGGGACAGGGGTGAGCACTGAAGCTTTCTTT. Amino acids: CASSVGTGVSTEAFF.

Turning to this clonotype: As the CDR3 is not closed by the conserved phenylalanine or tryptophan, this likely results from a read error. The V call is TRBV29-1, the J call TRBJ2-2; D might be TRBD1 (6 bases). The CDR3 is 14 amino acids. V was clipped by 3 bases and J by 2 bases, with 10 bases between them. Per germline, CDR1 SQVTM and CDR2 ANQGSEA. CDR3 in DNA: TGCAGCGTTGATGTGGACAGTAACACCGGGGAGCTGTTTTCT. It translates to CSVDVDSNTGELFS.

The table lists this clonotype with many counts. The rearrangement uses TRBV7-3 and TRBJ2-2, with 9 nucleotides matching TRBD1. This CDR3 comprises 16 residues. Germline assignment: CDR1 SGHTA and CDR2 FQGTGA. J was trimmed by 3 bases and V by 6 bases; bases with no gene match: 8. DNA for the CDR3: TGTGCCAGCAGAGGACAGGGGTCTATCGACACCGGGGAGCTGTTTTTT. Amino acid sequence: CASRGQGSIDTGELFF.

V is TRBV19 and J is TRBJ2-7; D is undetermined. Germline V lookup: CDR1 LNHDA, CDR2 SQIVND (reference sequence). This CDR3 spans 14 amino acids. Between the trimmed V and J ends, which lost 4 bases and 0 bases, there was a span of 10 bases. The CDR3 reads CASSNGFGSYEQYF. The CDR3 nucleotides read TGTGCCAGTAGTAACGGTTTTGGCTCCTACGAGCAGTACTTC.

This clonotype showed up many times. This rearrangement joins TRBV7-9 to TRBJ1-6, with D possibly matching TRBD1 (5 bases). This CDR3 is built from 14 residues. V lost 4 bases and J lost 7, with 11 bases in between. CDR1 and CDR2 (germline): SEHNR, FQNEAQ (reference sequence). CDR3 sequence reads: CASSSGLSNSPLHF. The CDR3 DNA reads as TGTGCCAGCAGCTCGGGACTATCGAATTCACCCCTCCACTTT.

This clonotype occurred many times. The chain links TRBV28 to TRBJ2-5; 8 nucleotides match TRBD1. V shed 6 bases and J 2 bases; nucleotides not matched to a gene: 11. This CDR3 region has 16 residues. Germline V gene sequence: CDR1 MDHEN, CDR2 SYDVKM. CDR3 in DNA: TGTGCCAGCAGCCAAGGGGGCAGGGGGCGGCAAGAGACCCAGTACTTC. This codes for CASSQGGRGRQETQYF.

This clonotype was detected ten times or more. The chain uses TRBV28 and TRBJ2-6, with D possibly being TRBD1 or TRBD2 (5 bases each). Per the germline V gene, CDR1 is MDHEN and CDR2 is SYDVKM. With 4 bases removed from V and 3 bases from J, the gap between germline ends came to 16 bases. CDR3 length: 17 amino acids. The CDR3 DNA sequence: TGTGCCAGCAGTTCTGGGCGAGGGGCTAGTGGGGCCAACGTCCTGACTTTC. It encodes CASSSGRGASGANVLTF.

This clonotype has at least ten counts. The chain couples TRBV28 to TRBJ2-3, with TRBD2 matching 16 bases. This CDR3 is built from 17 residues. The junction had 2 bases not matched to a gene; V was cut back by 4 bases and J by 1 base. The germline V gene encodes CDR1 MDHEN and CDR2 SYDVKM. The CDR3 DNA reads TGTGCCAGCAGTTATGGGACTAGCGGGAGGGGCACAGATACGCAGTATTTT. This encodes CASSYGTSGRGTDTQYF.

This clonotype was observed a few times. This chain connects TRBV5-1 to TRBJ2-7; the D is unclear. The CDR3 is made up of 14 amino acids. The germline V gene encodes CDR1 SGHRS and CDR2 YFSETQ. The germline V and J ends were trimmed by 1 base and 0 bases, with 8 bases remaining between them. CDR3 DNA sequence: TGCGCCAGCAGCTTGAGGCAGATCTCCTACGAGCAGTACTTC. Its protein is CASSLRQISYEQYF.